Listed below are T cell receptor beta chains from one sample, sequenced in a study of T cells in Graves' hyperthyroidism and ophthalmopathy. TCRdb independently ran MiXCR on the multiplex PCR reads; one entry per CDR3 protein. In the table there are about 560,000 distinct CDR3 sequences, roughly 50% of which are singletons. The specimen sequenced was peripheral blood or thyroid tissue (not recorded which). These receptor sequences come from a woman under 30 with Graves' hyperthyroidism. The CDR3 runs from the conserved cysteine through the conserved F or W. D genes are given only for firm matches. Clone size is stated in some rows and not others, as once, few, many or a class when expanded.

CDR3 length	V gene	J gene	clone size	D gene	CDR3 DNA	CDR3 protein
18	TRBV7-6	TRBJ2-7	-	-	TGTGCCAGCAGCAGTGCTAGAGAACGACGGCGGTCGATCTACGAGCAGTACTTC	CASSSARERRRSIYEQYF
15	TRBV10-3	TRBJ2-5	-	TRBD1	TGTGCCAGTACTCGATCCGGGACAGGGGAAGAGACCCAGTACTTC	CASTRSGTGEETQYF
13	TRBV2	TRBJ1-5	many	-	TGTGCCAGCTTGAGTAGTAGCAATCAGCCCCAGCATTTT	CASLSSSNQPQHF
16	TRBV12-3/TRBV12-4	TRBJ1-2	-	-	TGTGCCAGCAGTTTAGGTCGAAGGGGTGTTCTTTATGGCTACACCTTC	CASSLGRRGVLYGYTF
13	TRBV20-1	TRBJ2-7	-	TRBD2	TGCAGTGTCTCTAGCGGGGACCACTACGAGCAGTACTTC	CSVSSGDHYEQYF
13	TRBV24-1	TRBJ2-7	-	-	TGTGCCACCAGTTCGGGGTACCGCCACGAGCAGTACTTC	CATSSGYRHEQYF
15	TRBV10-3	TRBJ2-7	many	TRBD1	TGTGCCATCAGTGAGCCCCAGGGGGCAGGGTACGAGCAGTACTTC	CAISEPQGAGYEQYF
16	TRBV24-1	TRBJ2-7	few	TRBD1	TGTGCCACCAGTGACGCTCCCGGGACAGGGGACCACGAGCAGTACTTC	CATSDAPGTGDHEQYF
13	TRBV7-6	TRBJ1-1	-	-	TGCGCCAGCAGCCACAGAAAAGACACTGAAGCTTTCTTT	CASSHRKDTEAFF
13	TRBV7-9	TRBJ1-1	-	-	TGTGCCAGCAGCTCCCGGAAGGACACTGAAGCTTTCTTT	CASSSRKDTEAFF
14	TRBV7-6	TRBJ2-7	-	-	TGTGCCAGCAGCTCGAGTAGCGGATCCTACGAGCAGTACTTC	CASSSSSGSYEQYF
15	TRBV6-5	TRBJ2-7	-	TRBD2	TGTGCCAGCAGCCCACTTGGGACTAGCGGATACGAGCAGTACTTC	CASSPLGTSGYEQYF
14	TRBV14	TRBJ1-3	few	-	TGTGCCAGCAGCCGATCCAGGGACCCTCACACCATATATTTT	CASSRSRDPHTIYF
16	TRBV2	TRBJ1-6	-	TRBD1	TGTGCCAGCACCGTTGGCAGGGACAGGGTTAATTCACCCCTCCACTTT	CASTVGRDRVNSPLHF
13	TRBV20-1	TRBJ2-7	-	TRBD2	TGCAGTGCTAGAGGGACTAGCACCTACGAGCAGTACTTC	CSARGTSTYEQYF
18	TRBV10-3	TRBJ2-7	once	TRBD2	TGTGCCATCAGTGAGGAAGGGAGTAGCGGGGCGCAGCCCTACGAGCAGTACTTC	CAISEEGSSGAQPYEQYF
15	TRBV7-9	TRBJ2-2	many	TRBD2	TGTGCCAGCAGACGGGGACTAGCGGTCCTTGGGGAGCTGTTTTTT	CASRRGLAVLGELFF
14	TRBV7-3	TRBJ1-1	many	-	TGTGCCAGCAGCTTAGATACCATGAACACTGAAGCTTTCTTT	CASSLDTMNTEAFF
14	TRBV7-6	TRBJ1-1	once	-	TGCGCCAGCTGCGATCCCGACGAGAACACTCAAGCTTTCTTT	CASCDPDENTQAFF
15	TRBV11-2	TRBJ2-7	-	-	TGTGCCAGCAGCTTAGTAGGCTACAGCTCCTACGGGCAGTACTTC	CASSLVGYSSYGQYF
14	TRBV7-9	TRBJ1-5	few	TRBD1	TGTGCCACTTTATCCGGGACAGGGGATCAGCCCCAGCATTTT	CATLSGTGDQPQHF
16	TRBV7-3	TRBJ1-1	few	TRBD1	TGTGCCAGCAGCTTAACGGGACAGCTACCCCAGTCTGAAGCTTTCTTT	CASSLTGQLPQSEAFF
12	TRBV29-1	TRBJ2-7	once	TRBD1	TGCAGCTTAAGGGACAGCAAGGACGAGCAGTACTTC	CSLRDSKDEQYF
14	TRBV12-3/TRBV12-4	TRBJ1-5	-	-	TGTGCCAGCAGTTTACAGCTGAACAATCAGCCCCAGCATTTT	CASSLQLNNQPQHF
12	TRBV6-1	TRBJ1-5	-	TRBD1	TGTGCCAGCGAACAGGGGGTGAGAGGCGAGCATTTT	CASEQGVRGEHF
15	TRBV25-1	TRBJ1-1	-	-	TGCGCCAGCTACCCCCTGGACCCCGGGATCACTGAAGCTTTCTTT	CASYPLDPGITEAFF
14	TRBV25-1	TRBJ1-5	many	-	TGTGCCAGCAGCGAAGCAGGGGGCAATCAGCCCCAGCATTTT	CASSEAGGNQPQHF
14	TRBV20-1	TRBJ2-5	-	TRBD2	TGCAGTGCTGGTATTAGCGGGAGGAGAGAGACCCAGTACTTC	CSAGISGRRETQYF
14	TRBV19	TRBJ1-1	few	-	TGTGCCAGTAGTAGTCAAGCCGCGAACACTGAAGCTTTCTTT	CASSSQAANTEAFF
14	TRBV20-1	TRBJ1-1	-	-	TGCAGTGCTAGTTTTGCGGTATTGAACACTGAAGCTTTCTTT	CSASFAVLNTEAFF
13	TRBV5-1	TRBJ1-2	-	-	TGCGCCAGCAGCTTGGTTCCAGGGAGCGGCTACACCTTC	CASSLVPGSGYTF
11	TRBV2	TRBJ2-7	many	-	TGTGCCAGCAGCGCCGGGGGAGAGCAGTACTTC	CASSAGGEQYF
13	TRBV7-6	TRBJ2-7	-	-	TGTGCCAGCAGCTCCCAGGGTTTCCACGAGCAGTACTTC	CASSSQGFHEQYF
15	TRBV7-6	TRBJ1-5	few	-	TGTGTCAGCAGCTTAGCGGGTGGGACAAAAGAGCCCCAGCATTTT	CVSSLAGGTKEPQHF
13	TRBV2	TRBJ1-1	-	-	TGTGCCAGAAGTGAGACGGGAAGGCGTGAAGCTTTCTTT	CARSETGRREAFF
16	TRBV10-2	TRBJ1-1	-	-	TGCGCCAGCAGTGAGGCAGGGGTCACGATGAACACTGAAGCTTTCTTT	CASSEAGVTMNTEAFF
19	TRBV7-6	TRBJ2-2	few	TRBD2	TGTGCCAGCAGCTTAGGTCCGGGACTAGCGGGAACGAACACCGGGGAGCTGTTTTTT	CASSLGPGLAGTNTGELFF
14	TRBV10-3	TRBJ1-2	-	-	TGTGCCATCAGTGTCGGGGGCGACAACTATGGCTACACCTTC	CAISVGGDNYGYTF
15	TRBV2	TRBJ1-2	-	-	TGTGCCAGCAGTTACTTGATGTCTGCTAACTATGGCTACACCTTC	CASSYLMSANYGYTF
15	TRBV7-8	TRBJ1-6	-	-	TGTGCCAGCAGCTTAGTCAGAGGGAATAATTCACCCCTCCACTTT	CASSLVRGNNSPLHF
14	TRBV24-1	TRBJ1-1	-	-	TGTGCCACGTTTCCAAGGGGGGAGAACACTGAAGCTTCCTTT	CATFPRGENTEASF
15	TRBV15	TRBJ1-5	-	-	TGTGCCACCAGCCCAAGGGGGGGGGCGACTCAGCCCCAGCATTTT	CATSPRGGATQPQHF
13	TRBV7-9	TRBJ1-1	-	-	TGTGCCAGCAGCCCGACTAGCGGGGCTGAAGCTTTCTTT	CASSPTSGAEAFF
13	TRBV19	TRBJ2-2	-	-	TGTGCCAGTTCCTGGCGGGGTAGCGGGGAGCTGTTTTTT	CASSWRGSGELFF
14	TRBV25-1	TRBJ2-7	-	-	TGTGCCAGCAGTGAAGCCGGGGCCGGCGACGAGCAGTACTTC	CASSEAGAGDEQYF
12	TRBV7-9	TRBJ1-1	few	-	TGTGCCAGCAGACGACCGGTCACTGAAGCTTTCTTT	CASRRPVTEAFF
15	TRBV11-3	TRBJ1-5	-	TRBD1	TGTGCCAGCAGCTTAGCTAGACAGGGGGGGCAGCCCCAGCATTTT	CASSLARQGGQPQHF